This note documents a single T cell receptor (beta chain) sequence. What it binds is unknown. A read error may account for a junction end that differs from germline. Germline V CDR1 and CDR2: SGHRS, YFSETQ. The CDR3 has 15 residues. Template switching created a universal primer site, and the cDNA included unique molecular identifiers. TCRdb analysed the 5' RACE reads with MiXCR anew, one entry per CDR3 protein. Found here are 1.5 million or so distinct CDR3 sequences, around a third of them singletons; the top ten hold over 0.25%. The sample originates from a study of identical twins. General study findings and limits: Compared with unrelated sharing, twin-shared out-of-frame alpha sequences had more low-probability sequences. Beta out-of-frame twin sharing showed a weaker excess.

This sequence was found in a newborn girl in good health. This chain links TRBV5-1 with TRBJ1-2, with TRBD1 identical over 8 bases. What was sequenced was cord blood. The CDR3 loop reads CASSLGRGPNYGYTF. DNA of the CDR3: TGTGCCAGCAGCTTGGGCAGGGGGCCTAACTATGGCTACACCTTC.